The clone carrying this TCR beta chain was detected once. Its antigen is not known. These data belong to a study of blood T cells in healthy people across ages. This CDR3 has 13 residues. The germline V gene encodes CDR1 DFQATT and CDR2 SNEGSKA (reference sequence). The authors ran a second PCR of 7 to 11 cycles using a sample-barcoded 5' primer and a J-beta primer mix. TCRdb fed the 5' RACE reads into MiXCR, producing one record per CDR3 protein. The table records 600,000 or so distinct CDR3 sequences, 20% to 25% of them present only once. Notes on the study in general: Roughly linearly, TCR beta diversity per million T cells fell as age increased. Shifts in expanded clonotypes may have been confounded by donor CMV status, which was unknown.

Isolated per sample were at least 7 million PBMCs. No fewer than 5.5 micrograms of total RNA were isolated from every sample. The origin of this receptor is a man in his sixties or seventies in good health. The gene calls are TRBV20-1 and TRBJ2-5; 12 nucleotides match TRBD2. The J call may be in error: the DNA end matches TRBJ2-7 better. Sequencing used blood. CDR3: CSALTSGRHEQYF. The CDR3 DNA follows: TGCAGTGCCCTGACTAGCGGGAGACACGAGCAGTACTTC.